The next 30 T cell receptor beta chains were all read from a single sample in a study of beta chain features in type 1 diabetes (dated by TCRdb to between 2017 and 2018). Antigen specificity for these receptors is unknown. The protocol used for the library was the immunoSEQ multiplex PCR assay. The High Capacity cDNA Reverse Transcription Kit was used to reverse transcribe all of the isolated RNA, meaning that expressed TCRB transcripts were what got sequenced. The immuneACCESS repertoire file appears here via TCRdb, limited to in-frame rearrangements. These files lack a portion of the clones; in checked studies, under half of the deficit traces to unresolved V genes, and the cause of the others is not known. The sample table shows 600,000 or so clones, and around an eighth are seen once. The ten largest clones represent around 0.12% of the sample. What the research found in general, with its limitations: A moderate but significant shortening of TCRB CDR3 length was observed in type 1 diabetes patients in all four CD4+ subsets.

Sequenced sample: naive CD4+ T cells from blood. The cell subset or site label, read with the paper, signifies: true naive CD4+ T cells. The receptors here all came from a man aged 25 to 40 with type 1 diabetes.

The J gene is TRBJ2-7, the V gene TRBV28; D might be TRBD2 (5 bases). The CDR3 spans 14 residues. Germline values: CDR1 MDHEN, CDR2 SYDVKM. V was pared by 3 bases and J by 3 bases, with 12 bases between. The CDR3 region has the DNA TGTGCCAGCAGTTTGGCGGGTCCTGTCTACGAGCAGTACTTC. It is translated as CASSLAGPVYEQYF.

The rearrangement uses TRBV29-1 and TRBJ1-5, with D possibly TRBD1 on 6 matching bases. The CDR3 consists of 12 residues. Trimming shortened V by 5 bases and J by 5 bases, and 10 bases separated the two germline ends. The germline V gene encodes CDR1 SQVTM and CDR2 ANQGSEA. As DNA, the CDR3 is TGCAGCGTTCGGGACACATATCAGCCCCAGCATTTT. Translation gives CSVRDTYQPQHF.

This clone was found a few times. It may be a read error: a sequence one base away is much more abundant. CDR3 region: CASSLSNEQFF. CDR3 bases: TGTGCCAGCAGCTTATCCAATGAGCAGTTCTTC. The V gene is TRBV7-6, the J gene TRBJ2-1, with D uncertain. Germline loops: CDR1 SGHVS, CDR2 FNYEAQ. The CDR3 has 11 residues. V was pared by 2 bases and J by 6 bases, with 2 bases between.

This clone has a handful of counts. This sequence joins TRBV18 and TRBJ2-1; D may be TRBD1 (6 bases). V lost 2 bases to trimming and J lost 9 bases, with 20 bases between them. The CDR3 sequence is 16 residues long. Looked up from germline, CDR1 is KGHSH and CDR2 is LQKENI. The CDR3 here is CASSPRAGVLVTEQFF. The CDR3 DNA is TGTGCCAGCTCACCAAGAGCAGGGGTCTTAGTAACTGAGCAGTTCTTC.

This clone was detected a few times. This chain joins TRBV9 and TRBJ2-7, with no clear D. CDR1 is SGDLS and CDR2 is YYNGEE in the germline V gene. The ends were cut back, 1 base at V and 0 bases at J, with 8 bases in the middle. The CDR3 spans 14 residues. The DNA of the CDR3 is TGTGCCAGCAGCGTAATGGGAAGCTCCTACGAGCAGTACTTC. It is translated as CASSVMGSSYEQYF.

This clone has just a few counts. The V and J genes are TRBV9 and TRBJ1-5; D perhaps matches TRBD1 (5 bases). The CDR3 sequence is 14 residues long. Trimming pared 3 bases from V and 1 base from J, leaving 8 bases between. Germline V gene sequence: CDR1 SGDLS, CDR2 YYNGEE. The CDR3 nucleotides read TGTGCCAGCAGCGGTAACAGGAGCAATCAGCCCCAGCATTTT. It yields the protein CASSGNRSNQPQHF.

This clone was seen a few times. The chain has TRBV5-4 and TRBJ1-2, with a possible D match to TRBD1 (5 bases). The CDR3 contains 12 residues. V was trimmed by 3 bases and J by 11 bases, leaving 14 bases between them. CDR1 and CDR2 (germline): SGHNT, YYREEE (reference sequence). The DNA for the CDR3 is TGTGCCAGCAGCTCTTGGGGGGAACGTTACACCTTC. As protein: CASSSWGERYTF.

This clone was recorded at least ten times. The genes are TRBV23-1 and TRBJ1-1; no firm D call. TRBV23-1 falls under the ORF class, with uncertain function. V was clipped by 4 bases and J by 11 bases, with 17 bases between them. The CDR3 runs 13 residues. The CDR3 is CASSRRRQNGAFF. The DNA of the CDR3 is TGCGCCAGCAGTCGTCGTAGGCAGAATGGGGCTTTCTTT.

This chain connects TRBV6-5 to TRBJ1-2; 11 positions agree with TRBD1. This CDR3 is built from 14 residues. The J segment lost 3 bases and the V segment lost 6 bases, leaving 3 bases of the junction unmatched. CDR1 and CDR2 (germline): MNHEY, SVGAGI. CDR3 region: CASRPGQGDYGYTF. Here the CDR3 DNA reads TGTGCCAGCAGGCCGGGACAGGGGGACTATGGCTACACCTTC.

This clone was observed a handful of times. J is TRBJ1-2 and V is TRBV27, with 9 bases identical to TRBD1. V was pared by 8 bases and J by 7 bases, with 11 bases of the junction left unmatched. Per the germline V gene, CDR1 is MNHEY and CDR2 is SMNVEV (reference sequence). The CDR3 contains 14 residues. CDR3 DNA sequence: TGTGCCAGCTCCGACGCCGGGACAGGGACTGGCTACACCTTC. Its translation: CASSDAGTGTGYTF.

The table lists this clone with a few counts. V gene TRBV15 combines with J gene TRBJ2-4; D is perhaps TRBD1 (6 bases). The CDR3 sequence is 16 residues long. Trimming left V 0 bases short and J 0 bases short, with 9 bases between. Germline CDR1 LNHNV, CDR2 YYDKDF (reference sequence). The CDR3 spells CATSREGAGAKNIQYF. The CDR3, as DNA: TGTGCCACCAGCAGAGAGGGGGCGGGAGCCAAAAACATTCAGTACTTC.

The chain has TRBV5-4 and TRBJ2-7, with D perhaps assigned TRBD1 or TRBD2 (5 bases each). Germline values: CDR1 SGHNT, CDR2 YYREEE (reference sequence). The CDR3 length is 14 residues. Deletions cut 6 bases from V and 5 bases from J, with 18 bases between. Here the CDR3 reads CASTQFSGTHEQYF. DNA for the CDR3: TGTGCCAGCACCCAGTTCTCAGGGACCCACGAGCAGTACTTC.

The rearrangement uses TRBV7-8 and TRBJ1-5, with D possibly being TRBD1 (5 bases). Trimming removed 6 bases from V and 0 bases from J, with 15 bases in between. The CDR3 runs 16 residues. CDR1 and CDR2 from the germline V gene are SGHVS and FQNEAQ. The CDR3 coding sequence is TGTGCCAGCAGTAGGCAGGGCCCCTATAGCAATCAGCCCCAGCATTTT. Its protein is CASSRQGPYSNQPQHF.

The genes are TRBV27 and TRBJ1-5, with TRBD1 matching 7 bases. In germline, CDR1 is MNHEY, CDR2 SMNVEV (reference sequence). The J segment lost 1 base and the V segment lost 6 bases, leaving 12 bases of the junction unmatched. The CDR3 has 17 residues. The CDR3 nucleotides read TGTGCCAGCAGCAGACAGGGTGTAACTGTAAGCAATCAGCCCCAGCATTTT. Translated, it gives CASSRQGVTVSNQPQHF.

The chain employs TRBV6-5 and TRBJ2-5, with 7 positions matching TRBD1. V shed 2 bases and J 4 bases; nucleotides not matched to a gene: 7. Per the germline V gene, CDR1 is MNHEY and CDR2 is SVGAGI. The CDR3 runs 15 residues. Here the CDR3 DNA reads TGTGCCAGCAGTTACCAAAGGGGGCTGGGAGAGACCCAGTACTTC. It translates to CASSYQRGLGETQYF.

This clone was detected a few times. The chain has TRBV28 and TRBJ1-5; D remains unclear. Germline loops: CDR1 MDHEN, CDR2 SYDVKM. This CDR3 is 11 amino acids long. With 5 bases removed from V and 5 bases from J, the gap between germline ends came to 4 bases. In DNA, the CDR3 is TGTGCCAGCAGTCAAGATCAGCCCCAGCATTTT. Translation: CASSQDQPQHF.

The genes are TRBV9 and TRBJ1-2, with D perhaps TRBD1 (6 bases). The V and J ends lost 4 bases and 4 bases respectively, with 17 bases between them. The germline gives CDR1 SGDLS, CDR2 YYNGEE. This CDR3 region has 15 residues. The CDR3 loop is CASSLIPQGSYGYTF. The CDR3 DNA follows: TGTGCCAGCAGCCTAATCCCACAGGGATCCTATGGCTACACCTTC. The variable domain in full, with the rest retrieved from reference TRBV9 and TRBJ1-2, is DSGVTQTPKHLITATGQRVTLRCSPRSGDLSVYWYQQSLDQGLQFLIQYYNGEERAKGNILERFSAQQFPDLHSELNLSSLELGDSALYFCASSLIPQGSYGYTFGSGTRLTVV.

The sample holds a few counts of this clone. The rearrangement joins TRBV7-2 to TRBJ2-2, with D perhaps TRBD2 (5 bases). Germline CDR1 reads SGHTA; CDR2 reads FQGNSA. This CDR3 is 16 amino acids long. V was pared by 5 bases and J by 2 bases, with 15 bases between. The DNA for the CDR3 is TGTGCCAGCAGCACCCCGGGCGGGCTAAACACCGGGGAGCTGTTTTTT. Its translation is CASSTPGGLNTGELFF.

The gene calls are TRBV25-1 and TRBJ1-4; D gene ambiguous. The germline V gene has CDR1 MGHDK and CDR2 SYGVNS. V dropped 5 bases and J dropped 5 bases, with 15 bases sitting between them. The CDR3 sequence is 15 residues long. CDR3 protein: CASSSRWGGNEKLFF. CDR3 in DNA: TGTGCCAGCAGTTCCCGATGGGGTGGAAATGAAAAACTGTTTTTT.

This clone was observed a few times. The V and J genes are TRBV5-1 and TRBJ2-3, with 10 bases lining up with TRBD2. J was trimmed by 0 bases and V by 3 bases; bases with no gene match: 7. Germline assignment: CDR1 SGHRS and CDR2 YFSETQ. The CDR3 length is 17 residues. CDR3 residues: CASSSPSSGGSTDTQYF. The CDR3 DNA is TGCGCCAGCAGCTCCCCCTCTAGCGGGGGTAGCACAGATACGCAGTATTTT. The variable domain in full, completed from reference TRBV5-1 and TRBJ2-3, reads KAGVTQTPRYLIKTRGQQVTLSCSPISGHRSVSWYQQTPGQGLQFLFEYFSETQRNKGNFPGRFSGRQFSNSRSEMNVSTLELGDSALYLCASSSPSSGGSTDTQYFGPGTRLTVL.

With regard to this clone: This specimen includes other DNA sequences encoding the same CDR3. This chain uses TRBV6-5 with TRBJ2-5; D gene ambiguous. Trimming cost V 0 bases and J 5 bases, with 10 bases left between them. This CDR3 is built from 14 residues. Germline V gives CDR1 MNHEY, CDR2 SVGAGI. The CDR3 spells CASSYSGGRETQYF. The CDR3 region has the DNA TGTGCCAGCAGTTACTCGGGTGGGCGGGAGACCCAGTACTTC.

The table lists this clone with a few counts. CDR3 in amino acids: CASSLGGMESNQPQHF. The DNA for the CDR3 is TGCGCCAGCAGCTTGGGAGGGATGGAGAGCAATCAGCCCCAGCATTTT. This chain links TRBV5-1 with TRBJ1-5; the D is unclear. Germline V gene sequence: CDR1 SGHRS, CDR2 YFSETQ. V dropped 0 bases and J dropped 1 base, with 11 bases sitting between them. The CDR3 has 16 residues.

This clone appeared a few times. The chain combines TRBV29-1 with TRBJ1-5; possibly TRBD1 for D (5 bases). The CDR3 has 14 amino acids. Trimming left V 6 bases short and J 0 bases short, with 12 bases between. Germline V lookup: CDR1 SQVTM, CDR2 ANQGSEA. The CDR3, as DNA: TGCAGCGTAGGGAAAGGGACTAGCAATCAGCCCCAGCATTTT. Its protein product is CSVGKGTSNQPQHF.

This clone turned up a few times. This chain uses TRBV4-3 with TRBJ1-6; the D gene is possibly TRBD1 (5 bases). There are 18 residues in the CDR3. V gave up 3 bases and J gave up 0 bases, with 15 bases separating them. Germline V gene sequence: CDR1 LGHNA, CDR2 YSLEER. In nucleotides, the CDR3 is TGCGCCAGCAGCCATATCGGGGGGGGAACCTCCTATAATTCACCCCTCCACTTT. Translation: CASSHIGGGTSYNSPLHF.

This clone occurred a few times. This rearrangement joins TRBV11-3 to TRBJ1-1; D unclear. Trimming stripped 5 bases from V and 4 bases from J, with 14 bases between. Germline CDR1 is SGHNT and CDR2 is YENEEA. The CDR3 consists of 14 residues. CDR3 residues: CASSPVSMGTEAFF. The DNA for the CDR3 is TGTGCCAGCAGCCCAGTCTCTATGGGCACTGAAGCTTTCTTT.

This clone was detected a few times. The chain is built from TRBV27 and TRBJ1-6, with 7 bases lining up with TRBD1. From germline, CDR1 is MNHEY and CDR2 SMNVEV (reference sequence). Trimming took 5 bases from V and 1 from J; bases not matched to a gene: 8. The CDR3 has 17 amino acids. In DNA form, the CDR3 reads TGTGCCAGCAGTATACAGGGGCACGGTTCCTATAATTCACCCCTCCACTTT. It encodes CASSIQGHGSYNSPLHF.

This clone was seen only a few times. The CDR3 nucleotides are TGTGCCAGCAGTTACGGCGACAGGGTCGGTGGCGAGCAGTACTTC. Its protein is CASSYGDRVGGEQYF. V and J are TRBV6-5 and TRBJ2-7; the match to TRBD1 covers 7 bases. Germline V gene lookup returns CDR1 MNHEY and CDR2 SVGAGI. The junction had 10 bases not matched to a gene; V was cut back by 2 bases and J by 6 bases. There are 15 residues in the CDR3.

The rearrangement joins TRBV7-2 to TRBJ1-5; D remains unclear. The CDR3 is made up of 15 amino acids. Per germline, CDR1 SGHTA and CDR2 FQGNSA. The V end was cut by 4 bases, the J end by 4 bases, with 14 bases between. CDR3 in amino acids: CASSSEGGGNQPQHF. CDR3 nucleotide sequence: TGTGCCAGCAGCTCCGAGGGAGGCGGGAATCAGCCCCAGCATTTT.

The sample holds a few counts of this clone. The J gene is TRBJ1-2, the V gene TRBV6-5, with D maybe TRBD1 (6 bases). Looked up from germline, CDR1 is MNHEY and CDR2 is SVGAGI. This CDR3 is 16 amino acids long. V lost 0 bases, J lost 4 bases, and 15 bases lay in between. As DNA, the CDR3 is TGTGCCAGCAGTTACTCAGGGGGGAGGCTTTCCTATGGCTACACCTTC. Its protein product is CASSYSGGRLSYGYTF.

This clone showed up many times. The chain couples TRBV4-2 to TRBJ1-5; D gene unclear. The germline CDR1 and CDR2 sequences are LGHNA and YNFKEQ. The CDR3 consists of 13 residues. V lost 0 bases and J 5 bases, leaving 5 bases between the germline ends. In DNA, the CDR3 is TGTGCCAGCAGCCAAGAGCGGGATCAGCCCCAGCATTTT. Translated: CASSQERDQPQHF.